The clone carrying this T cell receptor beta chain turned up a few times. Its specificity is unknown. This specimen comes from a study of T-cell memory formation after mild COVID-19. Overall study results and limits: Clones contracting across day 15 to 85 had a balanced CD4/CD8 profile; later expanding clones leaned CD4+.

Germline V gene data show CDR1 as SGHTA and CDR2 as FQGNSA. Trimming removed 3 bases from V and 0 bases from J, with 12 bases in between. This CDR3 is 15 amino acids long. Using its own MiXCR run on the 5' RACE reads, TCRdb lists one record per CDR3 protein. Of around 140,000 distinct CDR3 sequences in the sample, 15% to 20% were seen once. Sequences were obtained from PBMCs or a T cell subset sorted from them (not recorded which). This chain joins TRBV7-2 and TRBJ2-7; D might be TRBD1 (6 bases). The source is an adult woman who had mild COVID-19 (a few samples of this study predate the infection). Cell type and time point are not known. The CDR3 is CASSLGASSSYEQYF. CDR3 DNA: TGTGCCAGCAGCTTGGGGGCTTCAAGCTCCTACGAGCAGTACTTC.